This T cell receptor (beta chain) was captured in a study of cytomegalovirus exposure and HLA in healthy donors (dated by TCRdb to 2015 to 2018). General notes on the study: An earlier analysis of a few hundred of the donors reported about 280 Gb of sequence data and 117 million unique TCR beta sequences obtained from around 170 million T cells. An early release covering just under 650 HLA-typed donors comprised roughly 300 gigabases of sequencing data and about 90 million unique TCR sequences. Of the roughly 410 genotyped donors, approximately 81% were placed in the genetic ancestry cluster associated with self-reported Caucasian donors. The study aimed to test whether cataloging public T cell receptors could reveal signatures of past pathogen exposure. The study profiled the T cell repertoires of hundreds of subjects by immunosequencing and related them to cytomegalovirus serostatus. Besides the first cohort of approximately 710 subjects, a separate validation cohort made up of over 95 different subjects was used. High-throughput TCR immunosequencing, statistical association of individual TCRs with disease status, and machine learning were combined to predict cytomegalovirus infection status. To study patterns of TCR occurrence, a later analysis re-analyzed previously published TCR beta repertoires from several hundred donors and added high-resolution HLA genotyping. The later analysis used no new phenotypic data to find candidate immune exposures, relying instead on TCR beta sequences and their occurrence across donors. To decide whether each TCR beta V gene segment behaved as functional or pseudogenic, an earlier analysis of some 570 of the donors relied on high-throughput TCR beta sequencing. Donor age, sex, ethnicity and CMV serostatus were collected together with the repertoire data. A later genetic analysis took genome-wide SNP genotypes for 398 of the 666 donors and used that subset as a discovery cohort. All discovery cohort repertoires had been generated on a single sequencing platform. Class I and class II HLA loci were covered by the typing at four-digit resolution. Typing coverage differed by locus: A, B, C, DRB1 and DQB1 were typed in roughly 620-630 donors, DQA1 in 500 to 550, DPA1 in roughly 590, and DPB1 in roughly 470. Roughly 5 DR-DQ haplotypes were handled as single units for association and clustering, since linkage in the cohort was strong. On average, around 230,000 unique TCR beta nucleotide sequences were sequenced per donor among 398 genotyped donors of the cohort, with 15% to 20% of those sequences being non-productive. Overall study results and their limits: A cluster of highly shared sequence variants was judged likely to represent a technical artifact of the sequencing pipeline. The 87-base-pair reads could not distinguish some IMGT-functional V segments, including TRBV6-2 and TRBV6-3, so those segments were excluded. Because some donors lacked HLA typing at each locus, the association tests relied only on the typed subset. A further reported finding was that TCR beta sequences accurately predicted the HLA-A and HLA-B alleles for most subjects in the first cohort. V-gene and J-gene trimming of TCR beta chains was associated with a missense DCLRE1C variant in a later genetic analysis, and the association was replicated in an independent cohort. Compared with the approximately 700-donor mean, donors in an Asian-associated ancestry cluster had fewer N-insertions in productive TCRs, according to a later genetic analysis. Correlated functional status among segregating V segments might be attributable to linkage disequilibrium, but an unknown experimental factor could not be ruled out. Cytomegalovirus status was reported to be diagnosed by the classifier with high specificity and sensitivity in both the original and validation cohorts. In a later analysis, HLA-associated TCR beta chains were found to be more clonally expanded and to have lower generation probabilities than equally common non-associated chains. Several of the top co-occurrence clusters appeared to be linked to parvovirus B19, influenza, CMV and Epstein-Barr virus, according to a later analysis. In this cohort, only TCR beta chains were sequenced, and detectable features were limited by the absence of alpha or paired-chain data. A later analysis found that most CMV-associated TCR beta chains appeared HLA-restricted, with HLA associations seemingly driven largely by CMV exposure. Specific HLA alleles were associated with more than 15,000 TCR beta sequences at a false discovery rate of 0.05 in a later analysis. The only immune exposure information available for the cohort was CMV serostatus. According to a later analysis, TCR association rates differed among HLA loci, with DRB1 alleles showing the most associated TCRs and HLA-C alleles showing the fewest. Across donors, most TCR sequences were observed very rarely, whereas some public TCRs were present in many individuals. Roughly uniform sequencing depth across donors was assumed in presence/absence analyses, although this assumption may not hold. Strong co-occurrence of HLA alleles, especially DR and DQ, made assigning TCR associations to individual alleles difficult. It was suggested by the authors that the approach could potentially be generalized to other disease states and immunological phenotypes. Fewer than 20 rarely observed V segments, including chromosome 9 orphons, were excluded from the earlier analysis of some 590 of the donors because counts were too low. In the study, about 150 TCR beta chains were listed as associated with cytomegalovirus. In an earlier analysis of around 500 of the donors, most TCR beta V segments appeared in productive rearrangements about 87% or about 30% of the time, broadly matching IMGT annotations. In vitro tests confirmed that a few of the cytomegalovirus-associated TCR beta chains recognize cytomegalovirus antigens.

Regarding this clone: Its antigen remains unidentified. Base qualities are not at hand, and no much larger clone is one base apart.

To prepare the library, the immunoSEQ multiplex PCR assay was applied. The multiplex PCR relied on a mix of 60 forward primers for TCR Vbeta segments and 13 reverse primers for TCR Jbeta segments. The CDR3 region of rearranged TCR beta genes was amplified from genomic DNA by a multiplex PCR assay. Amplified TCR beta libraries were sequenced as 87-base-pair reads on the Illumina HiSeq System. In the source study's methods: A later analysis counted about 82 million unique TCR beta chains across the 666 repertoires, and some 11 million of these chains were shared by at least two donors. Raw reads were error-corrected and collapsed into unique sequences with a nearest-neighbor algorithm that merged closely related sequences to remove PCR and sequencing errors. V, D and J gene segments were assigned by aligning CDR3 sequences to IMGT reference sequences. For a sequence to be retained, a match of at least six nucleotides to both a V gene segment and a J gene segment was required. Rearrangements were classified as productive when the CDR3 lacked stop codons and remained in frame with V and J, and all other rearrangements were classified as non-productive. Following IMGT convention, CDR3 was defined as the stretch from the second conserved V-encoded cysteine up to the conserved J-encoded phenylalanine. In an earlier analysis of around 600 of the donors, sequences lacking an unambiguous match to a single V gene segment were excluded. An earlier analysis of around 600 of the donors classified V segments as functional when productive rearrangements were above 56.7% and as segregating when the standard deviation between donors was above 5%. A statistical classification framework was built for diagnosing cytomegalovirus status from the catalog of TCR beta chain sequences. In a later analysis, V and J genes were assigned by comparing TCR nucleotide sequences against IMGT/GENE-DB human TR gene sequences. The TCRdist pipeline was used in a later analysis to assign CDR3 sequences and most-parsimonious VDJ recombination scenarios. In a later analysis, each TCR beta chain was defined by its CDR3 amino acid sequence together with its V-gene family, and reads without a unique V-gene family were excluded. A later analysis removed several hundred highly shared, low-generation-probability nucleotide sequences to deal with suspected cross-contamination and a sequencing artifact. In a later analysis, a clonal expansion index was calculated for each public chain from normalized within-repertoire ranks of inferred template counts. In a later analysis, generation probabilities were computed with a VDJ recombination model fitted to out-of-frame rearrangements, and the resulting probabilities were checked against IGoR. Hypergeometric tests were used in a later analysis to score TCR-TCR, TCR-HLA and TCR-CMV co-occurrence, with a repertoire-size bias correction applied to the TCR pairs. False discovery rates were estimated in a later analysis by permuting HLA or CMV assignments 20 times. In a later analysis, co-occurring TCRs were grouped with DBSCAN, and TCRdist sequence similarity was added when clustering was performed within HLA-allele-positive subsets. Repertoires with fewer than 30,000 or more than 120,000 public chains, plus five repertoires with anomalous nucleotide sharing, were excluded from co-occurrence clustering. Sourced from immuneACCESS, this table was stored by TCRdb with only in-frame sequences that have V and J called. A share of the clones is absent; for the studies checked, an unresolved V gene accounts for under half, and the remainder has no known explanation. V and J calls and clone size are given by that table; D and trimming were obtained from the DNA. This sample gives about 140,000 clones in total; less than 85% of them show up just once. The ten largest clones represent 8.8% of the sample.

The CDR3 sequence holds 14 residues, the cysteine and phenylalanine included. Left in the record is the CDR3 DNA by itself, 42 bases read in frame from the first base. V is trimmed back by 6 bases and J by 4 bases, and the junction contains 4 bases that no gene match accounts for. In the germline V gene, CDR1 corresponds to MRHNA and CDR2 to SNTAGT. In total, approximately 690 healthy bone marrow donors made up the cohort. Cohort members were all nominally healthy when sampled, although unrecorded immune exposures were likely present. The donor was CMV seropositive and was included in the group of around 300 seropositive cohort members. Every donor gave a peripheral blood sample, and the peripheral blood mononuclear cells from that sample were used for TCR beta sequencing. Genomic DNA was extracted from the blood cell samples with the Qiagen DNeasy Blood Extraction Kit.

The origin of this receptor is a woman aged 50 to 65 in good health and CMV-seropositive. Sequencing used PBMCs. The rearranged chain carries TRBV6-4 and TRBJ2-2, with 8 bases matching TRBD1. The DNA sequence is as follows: TGTGCCAGCAGCCGGACAGGGACCACCGGGGAGCTGTTTTTT. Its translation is CASSRTGTTGELFF.